The 11 T cell receptor beta chains presented below share a single source sample, sequenced in a study of shared clonotypes between healthy human individuals (dated by TCRdb to about 2020). The method behind the library was the immunoSEQ multiplex PCR assay. The table was pulled from immuneACCESS by TCRdb, which kept in-frame rearrangements only. Such tables lose some clones; where checked, under half of the loss comes from unresolved V genes, and the rest has no known cause. Across this sample there are about 490,000 clones, with about 78% seen only once. The ten largest clonotypes hold more than 10% of the sample. The sequenced material came from PBMCs. The receptors here all came from a middle-aged woman in good health. Some clones in this sample may be carry-over from other donors' samples.

The chain has TRBV29-1 and TRBJ2-1; TRBD2 agrees at 9 bases. The CDR3 is 15 residues long. Germline CDR1 SQVTM, CDR2 ANQGSEA. Losses at the gene ends were 3 bases for V and 3 bases for J; bases not matched to a gene: 6. CDR3 sequence: CSVDYSGSYYNEQFF. CDR3 nucleotide sequence: TGCAGCGTTGACTATAGCGGGAGTTACTACAATGAGCAGTTCTTC.

The J gene is TRBJ2-7, the V gene TRBV5-5; 7 positions agree with TRBD2. Germline-derived CDR1 and CDR2 are SGHKS and YYEKEE (reference sequence). V was clipped by 2 bases and J by 0 bases; unmatched bases: 5. The CDR3 runs 15 residues. Here the CDR3 DNA reads TGTGCCAGCAGCTTCTCCGGGACTAACTCCTACGAGCAGTACTTC. As protein: CASSFSGTNSYEQYF.

In regard to this clone: A much more abundant neighbour one base away suggests this may be a read error. Additional DNA sequences in this sample encode the identical CDR3. The J gene is TRBJ2-3, the V gene TRBV6-1; TRBD2 matches at 12 bases. The CDR3 length is 14 residues. V lost 8 bases, J lost 9 bases, and 9 bases stayed unmatched. Germline-derived CDR1 and CDR2 are MNHNS and SASEGT. The CDR3 reads CASLRTSGVLTQYF. The CDR3, as DNA: TGTGCCAGCCTACGGACTAGCGGGGTGTTGACGCAGTATTTT.

The genes are TRBV7-3 and TRBJ1-1, with D unclear. Between the trimmed V and J ends, which lost 5 bases and 2 bases, there was a span of 9 bases. Per germline, CDR1 SGHTA and CDR2 FQGTGA. This CDR3 is built from 13 residues. Here the CDR3 DNA reads TGTGCCAGCAGCGTCGACCTCAACACTGAAGCTTTCTTT. Amino acids: CASSVDLNTEAFF.

As concerns this clone: The same CDR3 is also encoded by other DNA sequences in this sample. The chain uses TRBV5-1 and TRBJ1-4; D not certain. Germline loops: CDR1 SGHRS, CDR2 YFSETQ. V was pared by 4 bases and J by 0 bases, with 10 bases between. This CDR3 region has 15 residues. CDR3 in DNA: TGCGCCAGCAGCACCGACGGAGCAACTAATGAAAAACTGTTTTTT. It is translated as CASSTDGATNEKLFF.

The V gene is TRBV4-2, the J gene TRBJ1-2; D perhaps matches TRBD1 (6 bases). The CDR3 is 16 residues long. V lost 4 bases, J lost 4 bases, and 19 bases lay in between. CDR1 is LGHNA and CDR2 is YNFKEQ in the germline V gene. Here the CDR3 reads CASSPGGAGGPYGYTF. The CDR3 region has the DNA TGTGCCAGCAGCCCCGGGGGGGCTGGAGGTCCCTATGGCTACACCTTC.

This chain links TRBV6-1 with TRBJ2-2; a possible D gene is TRBD2 (6 bases). From germline, CDR1 is MNHNS and CDR2 SASEGT. Trimming took 4 bases from V and 7 from J, leaving 16 bases between them. The CDR3 spans 15 residues. Here the CDR3 DNA reads TGTGCCAGCAGTGTTGGAGGGACGAGAGGCGGGGAGCTGTTTTTT. As protein: CASSVGGTRGGELFF.

The CDR3 region is CAITSGRQETQYF. The CDR3 DNA follows: TGTGCCATCACTAGCGGGAGGCAAGAGACCCAGTACTTC. The V and J genes are TRBV10-3 and TRBJ2-5; TRBD2 aligns across 11 bases. The CDR3 runs 13 residues. The V gene's germline CDR1 is ENHRY and CDR2 SYGVKD. Germline trimming cut 7 bases from V and 2 bases from J; bases unmatched to any gene: 0.

Details on this clone: The same CDR3 also results from other DNA sequences found in this sample. The V and J genes are TRBV7-2 and TRBJ2-7, with 8 bases lining up with TRBD2. Per germline, CDR1 SGHTA and CDR2 FQGNSA. With 5 bases clipped from V and 3 bases from J, the junction kept 9 bases outside the gene matches. The CDR3 has 15 residues. The CDR3 DNA is TGTGCCAGCAGCCCCGACCTAGCGGGCGTCTACGAGCAGTACTTC. Translation: CASSPDLAGVYEQYF. The full variable domain, in which reference TRBV7-2 and TRBJ2-7 provide the parts outside the CDR3, is GAGVSQSPSNKVTEKGKDVELRCDPISGHTALYWYRQSLGQGLEFLIYFQGNSAPDKSGLPSDRFSAERTGGSVSTLTIQRTQQEDSAVYLCASSPDLAGVYEQYFGPGTRLTVT.

The gene calls are TRBV2 and TRBJ1-2; D remains ambiguous. Looked up from germline, CDR1 is SNHLY and CDR2 is FYNNEI. Trimming took off 3 bases at V and 4 bases at J, with 12 bases between the two ends. CDR3 length equals 14 residues. The CDR3, as DNA: TGTGCCAGCAGTGATCTTGGGAGCGGCTATGGCTACACCTTC. Translated, it gives CASSDLGSGYGYTF. Variable domain in full (rest from reference TRBV2 and TRBJ1-2): EPEVTQTPSHQVTQMGQEVILRCVPISNHLYFYWYRQILGQKVEFLVSFYNNEISEKSEIFDDQFSVERPDGSNFTLKIRSTKLEDSAMYFCASSDLGSGYGYTFGSGTRLTVV.

The chain uses TRBV7-9 and TRBJ2-7, with 7 bases aligning to TRBD1. This CDR3 contains 13 residues. Trimming at V came to 4 bases and at J to 6 bases, leaving 6 bases not matched to a gene. Germline V gene data show CDR1 as SEHNR and CDR2 as FQNEAQ (reference sequence). CDR3 residues: CASSYGRGSEQYF. CDR3 coding DNA: TGTGCCAGCAGCTATGGCAGGGGGAGCGAGCAGTACTTC.